Following are 32 T cell receptor beta chains from one sample sequenced in a study of cytomegalovirus exposure and HLA in healthy donors. The PCR was carried out with 60 Vbeta primers and 13 Jbeta primers. Assay: immunoSEQ multiplex PCR; the TCRdb copy retains only in-frame clones and omits some. The sample includes under 150,000 clones, approximately 68% of them seen just once. Sequences were obtained from PBMCs. These TCRs come from a middle-aged man in good health and CMV-seronegative.

The V and J genes are TRBV4-3 and TRBJ2-3; 11 bases are shared with TRBD2. The CDR3 extends over 15 amino acids. V lost 5 bases and J lost 4; bases outside the gene matches: 5. Per the germline V gene, CDR1 is LGHNA and CDR2 is YSLEER. The CDR3 sequence: CASSDGTSGADTQYF. The CDR3 nucleotides are TGCGCCAGCAGCGATGGGACTAGCGGAGCAGATACGCAGTATTTT.

This chain links TRBV5-1 with TRBJ1-2; 9 bases are a match to TRBD1. This CDR3 is built from 15 residues. Germline loops: CDR1 SGHRS, CDR2 YFSETQ. V lost 8 bases, J lost 4 bases, and 12 bases stayed unmatched. This CDR3 reads CARDVKPGQGYGYTF. DNA of the CDR3: TGCGCCAGAGACGTTAAACCGGGACAGGGCTATGGCTACACCTTC.

V usage is TRBV18 and J usage is TRBJ1-1, with 12 bases matching TRBD1. CDR1 KGHSH and CDR2 LQKENI come from the germline V gene. V shed 6 bases, J shed 5 bases, and the junction held 4 bases outside the gene matches. The CDR3 totals 14 residues. For the CDR3, the DNA is TGTGCCAGCTCGGTGGGACAGGGGGCGACTGAAGCTTTCTTT. Translating gives CASSVGQGATEAFF.

The chain has TRBV7-8 and TRBJ2-7; 8 bases match TRBD1. Per the germline V gene, CDR1 is SGHVS and CDR2 is FQNEAQ. The CDR3 is 17 residues long. The V gene end was trimmed by 5 bases and the J gene end by 0 bases; junction bases not matched to a gene: 12. CDR3: CASSPNQGAMSSYEQYF. The CDR3 nucleotides read TGTGCCAGCAGCCCCAACCAGGGGGCCATGAGCTCCTACGAGCAGTACTTC.

This rearrangement joins TRBV6-5 to TRBJ2-2; 8 nucleotides agree with TRBD1. The CDR3 spans 14 residues. After removal of 6 bases from V and 3 bases from J, the junction contained 3 bases not matched to a gene. Germline V CDR1 and CDR2: MNHEY, SVGAGI. As DNA, the CDR3 is TGTGCCAGCAGGGCGGGACAGGACACCGGGGAGCTGTTTTTT. Translation: CASRAGQDTGELFF.

In nucleotides, the CDR3 is TGTGCCACCAGCAGAGAAAGGGAGGCTAGGTATGGCTACACCTTC. As protein: CATSREREARYGYTF. The chain combines TRBV15 with TRBJ1-2, with D unresolved. CDR1 is LNHNV and CDR2 is YYDKDF in the germline V gene (reference sequence). The CDR3 consists of 15 residues. V lost 0 bases, J lost 5 bases, and 13 bases lay in between.

The rearrangement uses TRBV7-2 and TRBJ2-7; 7 bases are a match to TRBD2. The V segment lost 1 base and the J segment 5 bases; nucleotides outside the gene matches: 8. CDR3 length: 15 amino acids. CDR1 is SGHTA and CDR2 is FQGNSA in the germline V gene. The CDR3, as DNA: TGTGCCAGCAGCTTAGACCCCAGCGGGACGGACGAGCAGTACTTC. Encoded protein: CASSLDPSGTDEQYF.

The rearrangement links TRBV7-9 to TRBJ1-4, with a possible D match to TRBD1 (5 bases). The CDR3 runs to 14 residues. V was clipped by 1 base and J by 7 bases, with 10 bases between them. CDR1 and CDR2 from the germline V gene are SEHNR and FQNEAQ (reference sequence). CDR3 coding DNA: TGTGCCAGCAGCTTAGTAGGGGTGGGTGAAAAACTGTTTTTT. This codes for CASSLVGVGEKLFF. Together with reference TRBV7-9 and TRBJ1-4, the CDR3 gives the full variable domain: DTGVSQNPRHKITKRGQNVTFRCDPISEHNRLYWYRQTLGQGPEFLTYFQNEAQLEKSRLLSDRFSAERPKGSFSTLEIQRTEQGDSAMYLCASSLVGVGEKLFFGSGTQLSVL.

This chain uses TRBV5-4 with TRBJ1-5, with TRBD1 matching over 7 bases. From germline, CDR1 is SGHNT and CDR2 YYREEE (reference sequence). The CDR3 runs 14 residues. Unmatched junction bases numbered 7, after V lost 4 bases and J lost 6 bases. The DNA for the CDR3 is TGTGCCAGCAGCCACGACAGGGACAGTCAGCCCCAGCATTTT. Amino acid sequence: CASSHDRDSQPQHF. The whole variable domain, remainder taken from reference TRBV5-4 and TRBJ1-5, is ETGVTQSPTHLIKTRGQQVTLRCSSQSGHNTVSWYQQALGQGPQFIFQYYREEENGRGNFPPRFSGLQFPNYSSELNVNALELDDSALYLCASSHDRDSQPQHFGDGTRLSIL.

This clone came up many times. The J gene is TRBJ2-7, the V gene TRBV28, with D possibly TRBD2 on 6 matching bases. This CDR3 has 16 amino acids. The germline CDR1 and CDR2 sequences are MDHEN and SYDVKM. The V end was cut by 3 bases, the J end by 4 bases, with 19 bases between. In nucleotides, the CDR3 is TGTGCCAGCAGTTTGGAGAGTGGGGGGATTGGGTACGAGCAGTACTTC. Protein product: CASSLESGGIGYEQYF.

V is TRBV18 and J is TRBJ2-6; TRBD2 is a possible D gene (5 bases). The CDR3 covers 15 residues. From germline, CDR1 is KGHSH and CDR2 LQKENI. Deletions cut 1 base from V and 2 bases from J, with 6 bases between. This CDR3 reads CASSPQRAGANVLTF. CDR3 nucleotide sequence: TGTGCCAGCTCACCACAGAGGGCTGGGGCCAACGTCCTGACTTTC.

V gene TRBV4-1 combines with J gene TRBJ2-5; 8 bases line up with TRBD2. The V and J ends lost 6 bases and 1 base, in that order; junction bases with no gene match: 7. The CDR3 length is 15 residues. The germline V gene has CDR1 MGHRA and CDR2 YSYEKL. The CDR3 is CASRKPGLGQETQYF. The CDR3 bases are TGCGCCAGCAGAAAACCGGGACTAGGCCAAGAGACCCAGTACTTC.

The chain joins TRBV7-2 to TRBJ1-2, with D possibly TRBD1 on 6 matching bases. In germline, CDR1 is SGHTA, CDR2 FQGNSA. Trimming removed 5 bases at V and 4 bases at J, with 14 bases between. The length of the CDR3 is 14 residues. The CDR3 DNA sequence: TGTGCCAGCAGCCCGAAGACAGGTTCCTATGGCTACACCTTC. Protein product: CASSPKTGSYGYTF.

V is TRBV5-4 and J is TRBJ1-6; 7 bases are a match to TRBD1. Per the germline V gene, CDR1 is SGHNT and CDR2 is YYREEE (reference sequence). V was pared by 4 bases and J by 7 bases, with 11 bases of the junction left unmatched. This CDR3 has 16 residues. The CDR3 DNA is TGTGCCAGCAGCGGGGGGACAGCTAGAGGAAATTCACCCCTCCACTTT. Translation: CASSGGTARGNSPLHF.

This clone has only one observation. The chain carries TRBV7-9 and TRBJ1-4; TRBD1 is a possible D gene (5 bases). V was pared by 0 bases and J by 1 base, with 9 bases between. Germline V gene lookup returns CDR1 SEHNR and CDR2 FQNEAQ (reference sequence). The CDR3 is 16 amino acids. The CDR3 sequence: CASSLAGGITNEKLFF. The CDR3 DNA is TGTGCCAGCAGCTTAGCGGGGGGGATAACTAATGAAAAACTGTTTTTT.

The chain joins TRBV2 to TRBJ2-7, with D maybe TRBD1 (5 bases). CDR1 is SNHLY and CDR2 is FYNNEI in the germline V gene. With 5 bases removed from V and 2 bases from J, the gap between germline ends came to 16 bases. The CDR3 spans 15 residues. The CDR3 nucleotides read TGTGCCAGCAGTCCCATTAGTATAGGGGCCTACGAGCAGTACTTC. This sequence encodes CASSPISIGAYEQYF.

The rearrangement joins TRBV9 to TRBJ2-7; TRBD2 matches 9 bases. The CDR3 extends over 15 amino acids. With 0 bases clipped from V and 1 base from J, the junction kept 2 bases outside the gene matches. The germline V gene encodes CDR1 SGDLS and CDR2 YYNGEE. The chain's CDR3 is CASSVGSGRSYEQYF. DNA of the CDR3: TGTGCCAGCAGCGTAGGGAGCGGGAGGTCCTACGAGCAGTACTTC. Based on the CDR3 plus reference TRBV9 and TRBJ2-7, the full variable domain is DSGVTQTPKHLITATGQRVTLRCSPRSGDLSVYWYQQSLDQGLQFLIQYYNGEERAKGNILERFSAQQFPDLHSELNLSSLELGDSALYFCASSVGSGRSYEQYFGPGTRLTVT.

This chain connects TRBV10-3 to TRBJ1-3; D gene ambiguous. Trimming left V 6 bases short and J 4 bases short, with 16 bases between. CDR1 and CDR2 from the germline V gene are ENHRY and SYGVKD. This CDR3 contains 15 residues. The CDR3 loop reads CAISRTASGGNTIYF. The CDR3 coding sequence is TGTGCCATCAGCCGTACAGCCTCGGGAGGAAACACCATATATTTT.

V usage is TRBV6-5 and J usage is TRBJ2-2; D not resolved. The V gene's germline CDR1 is MNHEY and CDR2 SVGAGI. Deletions cut 0 bases from V and 4 bases from J, with 6 bases between. The length of the CDR3 is 14 residues. The CDR3 is CASSYSRLTGELFF. DNA of the CDR3: TGTGCCAGCAGTTACTCGAGACTCACCGGGGAGCTGTTTTTT.

The chain employs TRBV2 and TRBJ2-7, with TRBD2 as a possible D gene (5 bases). The germline V gene has CDR1 SNHLY and CDR2 FYNNEI. The CDR3 is 13 amino acids. The ends were cut back, 2 bases at V and 5 bases at J, with 10 bases in the middle. The chain's CDR3 is CASSESRGHEQYF. The CDR3 bases are TGTGCCAGCAGTGAAAGTCGGGGTCACGAGCAGTACTTC. The full variable domain, with the rest looked up from reference TRBV2 and TRBJ2-7, is EPEVTQTPSHQVTQMGQEVILRCVPISNHLYFYWYRQILGQKVEFLVSFYNNEISEKSEIFDDQFSVERPDGSNFTLKIRSTKLEDSAMYFCASSESRGHEQYFGPGTRLTVT.

V is TRBV30 and J is TRBJ2-1, with TRBD2 identical over 10 bases. Trimming removed 1 base from V and 7 bases from J; junction bases left unmatched: 7. From germline, CDR1 is GTSNPN and CDR2 SVGIG (reference sequence). This CDR3 region has 15 residues. CDR3 in amino acids: CAWSAGLAGVNEQFF. CDR3 sequence (DNA): TGTGCCTGGAGTGCCGGTCTAGCGGGAGTAAATGAGCAGTTCTTC.

In its sample, this clone was seen a few times. The genes are TRBV6-7 and TRBJ2-3, with 11 bases that match TRBD2. TRBV6-7 is an ORF; its function is uncertain. Trimming at V came to 2 bases and at J to 1 base, leaving 8 bases not matched to a gene. The length of the CDR3 is 18 residues. In nucleotides, the CDR3 is TGTGCCAGCAGTTACCCGGGACTAGCGGACACGTGCACAGATACGCAGTATTTT. It translates to CASSYPGLADTCTDTQYF.

This clone was observed once. V usage is TRBV7-2 and J usage is TRBJ2-3, with a weak D call TRBD2 (6 bases). V dropped 1 base and J dropped 5 bases, with 13 bases sitting between them. This CDR3 region has 15 residues. CDR1 and CDR2 from the germline V gene are SGHTA and FQGNSA. CDR3 residues: CASSLGGLGGDTQYF. The DNA for the CDR3 is TGTGCCAGCAGCTTAGGAGGGTTGGGGGGAGATACGCAGTATTTT.

This clone was found a few times. The V and J genes are TRBV5-6 and TRBJ2-7; D is uncertain. The CDR3 contains 14 residues. Germline V gives CDR1 SGHDT, CDR2 YYEEEE. Between the trimmed V and J ends, which lost 4 bases and 2 bases, there was a span of 13 bases. Here the CDR3 DNA reads TGTGCCAGCAGCGAGGTACACTCCCCCTACGAGCAGTACTTC. Translating it yields CASSEVHSPYEQYF.

The rearrangement uses TRBV13 and TRBJ1-2, with D maybe TRBD1 (6 bases). Germline V gives CDR1 PRHDT, CDR2 FYEKMQ (reference sequence). The CDR3 runs 15 residues. Between the trimmed V and J ends, which lost 3 bases and 2 bases, there was a span of 13 bases. For the CDR3, the DNA is TGTGCCAGCAGCTTGGAAGGACAGCTAAACTATGGCTACACCTTC. Protein product: CASSLEGQLNYGYTF.

The chain combines TRBV5-1 with TRBJ1-2, with a weak D call TRBD1 (6 bases). Germline V gene data show CDR1 as SGHRS and CDR2 as YFSETQ. The CDR3 length is 15 residues. With 0 bases removed from V and 2 bases from J, the gap between germline ends came to 11 bases. DNA of the CDR3: TGCGCCAGCAGCTTGGTGCAGGGGAAGAACTATGGCTACACCTTC. Amino acids: CASSLVQGKNYGYTF.

The chain has TRBV19 and TRBJ2-7; tentative D call: TRBD2 (5 bases). The V end lost 8 bases, the J end lost 4 bases, and 9 bases lay between the germline ends. This CDR3 spans 11 amino acids. Per germline, CDR1 LNHDA and CDR2 SQIVND (reference sequence). For the CDR3, the DNA is TGTGCCAGTGGAGGTCGTTACGAGCAGTACTTC. It specifies CASGGRYEQYF.

V gene TRBV7-9 combines with J gene TRBJ2-3; 14 bases line up with TRBD2. Germline CDR1 and CDR2: SEHNR and FQNEAQ (reference sequence). The CDR3 loop spans 18 amino acids. J lost 2 bases, V lost 4 bases, and 8 bases had no gene match. This chain's CDR3 is CASSSGTSGSWYTDTQYF. In nucleotides, the CDR3 is TGTGCCAGCAGCTCGGGGACTAGCGGGAGTTGGTACACAGATACGCAGTATTTT.

This chain uses TRBV6-1 with TRBJ2-7, with D perhaps matching TRBD1 (9 bases). Germline CDR1 and CDR2: MNHNS and SASEGT. The CDR3 contains 18 residues. Trimming cost V 3 bases and J 4 bases, with 25 bases left between them. This CDR3 is CASSDTGGYGTGRYEQYF. The CDR3 DNA sequence: TGTGCCAGCAGTGATACGGGGGGGTACGGGACAGGGAGGTACGAGCAGTACTTC.

The chain is built from TRBV9 and TRBJ1-1; D is unclear. Germline-derived CDR1 and CDR2 are SGDLS and YYNGEE. Trimming removed 0 bases from V and 1 base from J, with 4 bases in between. The CDR3 spans 13 residues. CDR3 bases: TGTGCCAGCAGCGTAGAGAGGAACACTGAAGCTTTCTTT. It codes for CASSVERNTEAFF.

The chain combines TRBV7-2 with TRBJ2-7; 7 positions agree with TRBD1. Germline CDR1 is SGHTA and CDR2 is FQGNSA. The CDR3 runs 16 residues. V was pared by 5 bases and J by 3 bases, with 13 bases of the junction left unmatched. In DNA, the CDR3 is TGTGCCAGCAGCCAGTCGGTAAGACAGGGTTTCTACGAGCAGTACTTC. This gives the protein CASSQSVRQGFYEQYF.

Notes on this clone: At one end, the junction sequence differs from germline, possibly due to a read error. V gene TRBV7-9 combines with J gene TRBJ2-7, with 10 bases aligning to TRBD2. The CDR3 spans 11 residues. CDR1 SEHNR and CDR2 FQNEAQ come from the germline V gene (reference sequence). The CDR3 coding sequence is TGTTCCAGCCGACTAGCGGGTGAGCAGTACTTC. Its protein is CSSRLAGEQYF.